Included here is one T cell receptor beta chain sequence, with context. Its specificity is not known. This record belongs to a study of Tregs in tolerant kidney transplant recipients. Study results and limitations: Tolerant patients' donor-specific Tregs expanded beyond overall Tregs, suggesting antigen-driven growth. Biological reproducibility was not directly addressed in this study. Expanding Tregs on activated donor B cells appeared to best identify donor-specific TCRbeta clones.

The nonmyeloablative bone marrow transplants came from related graft donors, with transient mixed chimerism. Unstimulated Tregs (CD4+CD25+CD127-) and CD4+CD25- non-Tregs were sorted from PBMCs. Profiled with immunoSEQ multiplex PCR; TCRdb holds only in-frame clones, not every one. The sample has around 50,000 clones; roughly 90% are singletons. The source was CD8+ T cells from blood (PBMCs), collected 12 months after the transplant. The sequence derives from a human patient who received a combined kidney and bone marrow transplant. The graft donor may account for some of the T cells.

CDR3 amino acids: CASSVGGARGYTF. DNA of the CDR3: TGTGCCAGCAGCGTAGGTGGGGCGAGAGGCTACACCTTC. The V gene is TRBV9, the J gene TRBJ1-2, with a weak D call TRBD1 (5 bases). The germline V gene encodes CDR1 SGDLS and CDR2 YYNGEE. The CDR3 length is 13 residues. The V gene lost 0 bases and the J gene lost 8 bases, with 11 bases spanning the gap.